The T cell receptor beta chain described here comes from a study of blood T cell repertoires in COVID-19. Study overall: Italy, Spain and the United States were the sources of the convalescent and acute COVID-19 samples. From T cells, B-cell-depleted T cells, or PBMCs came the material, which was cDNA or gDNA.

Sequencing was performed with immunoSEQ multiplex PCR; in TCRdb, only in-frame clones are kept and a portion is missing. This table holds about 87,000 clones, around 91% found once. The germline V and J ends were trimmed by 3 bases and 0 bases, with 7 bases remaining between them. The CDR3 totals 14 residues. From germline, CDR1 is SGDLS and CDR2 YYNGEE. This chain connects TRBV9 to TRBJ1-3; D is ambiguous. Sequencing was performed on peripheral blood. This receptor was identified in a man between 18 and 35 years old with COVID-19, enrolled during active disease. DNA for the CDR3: TGTGCCAGCAGCGCCCTGTTCTCTGGAAACACCATATATTTT. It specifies CASSALFSGNTIYF.